This TCR beta chain was obtained from a study of shared clonotypes between healthy human individuals (dated by TCRdb to about 2020). Describing the broader study: The cohort included three men and two women between 18 and 49 years of age. For each donor, CD4 naive and CD4 memory were each run on three plates, CD8 naive on two plates, and CD8 memory on one plate. To estimate repertoire size and how much clonotypes are shared between individuals, the study performed deep sequencing of blood TCR repertoires from roughly five healthy adults. To increase sequencing depth and limit assay-specific biases, TCR repertoire library preparation and sequencing were carried out by different laboratories using diverse techniques. Per donor, leukapheresis produced somewhere between about 0.94 and 9.5 billion PBMCs.

Using the deep immunoSEQ assay, multiplex PCR amplified TCR CDR3 regions from genomic DNA. For each cell subset, the extracted genomic DNA was distributed evenly across all wells of several immunoSEQ 96-well plates, and each plate served as one replicate. For sorted subsets, approximately 0.2 ug of genomic DNA, equivalent to 25,000 to 35,000 T cell genomes, went into each replicate PCR. Purified libraries were measured with a Qubit 3.0 fluorometer, size-checked on a Bioanalyzer 2100, and measured again with the KAPA Library Quantification kit. Every immunoSEQ 96-well plate was sequenced on a separate single-read 150-cycle Illumina NextSeq 550 flow cell. The study's own analysis went as follows. Because the immunoSEQ output included only junctional sequences and no quality scores, the filtering could not be the same as the filtering used for full-length reads. To assign V/J genes and CDR3, sequences were annotated against IMGT germline references using PyIR, a Python wrapper for IgBLAST v1.9. Reads were removed for weak V/J assignments (E-value above 1e-6), missing CDR3, stop codons, out-of-frame junctions, or ambiguous translated residues. V3J clonotypes were defined as sequences sharing the same inferred V gene, J gene, and CDR3 amino acid sequence. The percentage overlap between two repertoires was calculated by dividing the number of shared unique clonotypes by the size of the smaller repertoire. Richness of each repertoire was evaluated using RTK rarefaction, the Chao1 estimator, and Recon v2.1 estimates of unobserved clonotypes. Generation probabilities for all TCRbeta clonotypes obtained by the gDNA method from several donors were computed using OLGA. TCRdb holds this immuneACCESS table with in-frame rearrangements only. Some clones are missing; in checked studies, unresolved V genes explain under half, and the rest has no known cause. V and J calls and clone size follow that table, whereas D and trimming were derived from the DNA. In all, the sample holds 190,000 or so clones, and 90% to 95% of those were seen once. The biggest ten clones account for around 0.067% of the sample.

Notes on this clone: Its antigen is not yet known. Base qualities are not at hand, and no much larger clone is one base apart.

General findings and caveats noted by the study authors: Because the study included only a small number of donors, the genetic and exposure-history diversity represented was limited. Higher generation probabilities were observed for clonotypes shared by all four sorted-subset donors than for non-shared clonotypes. Even with the large sequencing depth, rarefaction of the sorted-subset datasets indicated that sequencing was incomplete. Pairwise subsampling indicated that sequencing depth was expected to affect the degree of clonotype sharing among donors. When a few donors were compared, the shared fraction of clonotypes was about 5% for naive CD4, approximately 3.3% for naive CD8, 2% to 2.5% for memory CD4, and approximately 0.4% for memory CD8. Sampling was restricted to blood, and TCR repertoires in tissues likely differ from the TCR repertoires found in blood. Naive subsets generally had larger estimated clonotype richness than memory subsets.

The donors were healthy, HIV-negative adults with no recently reported acute infections or vaccinations. Every donor was a Caucasian adult residing in Nashville, Tennessee, USA. CD4+ T cells were enriched by magnetic negative selection; naive cells were then positively selected on CD45RA, and the negative fraction formed the memory subset. Blood was obtained by leukapheresis, after which PBMCs were separated by Ficoll-Histopaque density gradient centrifugation and cryopreserved in liquid nitrogen vapor phase. Analytical flow cytometry was used to check the purity and quantity of every magnetically sorted T cell population. From each sorted fraction, genomic DNA was isolated and quantified by UV absorbance on a Nanodrop 2000c. The sequence came from a woman aged 25 to 39 in good health. Sequences were obtained from naive CD4+ T cells sorted from blood. What this sample's cell subset or site label stands for: CD45RA+ positively selected.

The nucleotides are TGTGCCAGCAGCGTAAGGGAAGAGACAGGGGAGACCGAGCAGTACTTC. The resulting protein is CASSVREETGETEQYF. The chain links TRBV9 with TRBJ2-7, with 8 central nucleotides matching TRBD1. From its cysteine to its phenylalanine, the CDR3 spans 16 amino acids. Kept here is only the CDR3 DNA, which spans 48 bases and is read in frame from base 1. CDR1 is given as SGDLS and CDR2 as YYNGEE, both from the germline V gene. The V end gives up 1 base and the J end 6 bases, leaving 12 bases in the junction not matched to a gene.